This T cell receptor (beta chain) was captured by sequencing in a study of OX40 agonist ivuxolimab in advanced cancers. To note about this clone: Its antigen is unidentified.

CDR1 is SGHTA, CDR2 FQGNSA, per germline. This CDR3 spans 15 amino acids. V lost 5 bases and J lost 3, with 17 bases in between. Using immunoSEQ multiplex PCR, the repertoire was profiled, and TCRdb retains in-frame clones only, with some absent. The repertoire consists of 48,000 or so clones, with roughly 86% occurring once and the leading ten covering over 1.5%. General observations from the study: At 0.1 to 3.0 mg/kg and by week 6, CD4+ and CD8+ T cells in the blood had expanded clonally.

This TCR was sampled from an adult with an advanced solid tumor such as melanoma, head and neck, liver or kidney cancer. The starting material was CD4+ or CD8+ T cells sorted from blood, obtained in a trial of the OX40 agonist ivuxolimab. The chain has TRBV7-2 and TRBJ2-7; D is possibly TRBD1 or TRBD2 (5 bases each). The CDR3 DNA follows: TGTGCCAGCAGCCCCCATGGGACGGGGAGCTACGAGCAGTACTTC. Amino acid sequence: CASSPHGTGSYEQYF.